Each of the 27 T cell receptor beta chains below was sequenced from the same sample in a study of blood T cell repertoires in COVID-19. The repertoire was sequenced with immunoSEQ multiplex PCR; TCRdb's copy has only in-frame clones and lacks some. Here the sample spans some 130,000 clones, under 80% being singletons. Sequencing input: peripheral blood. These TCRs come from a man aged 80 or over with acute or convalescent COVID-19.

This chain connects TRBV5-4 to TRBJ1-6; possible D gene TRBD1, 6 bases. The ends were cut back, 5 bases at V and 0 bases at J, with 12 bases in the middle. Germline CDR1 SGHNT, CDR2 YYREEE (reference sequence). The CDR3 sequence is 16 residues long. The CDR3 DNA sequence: TGTGCCAGCAGACGTCAGGGGAGCTCCTATAATTCACCCCTCCACTTT. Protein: CASRRQGSSYNSPLHF.

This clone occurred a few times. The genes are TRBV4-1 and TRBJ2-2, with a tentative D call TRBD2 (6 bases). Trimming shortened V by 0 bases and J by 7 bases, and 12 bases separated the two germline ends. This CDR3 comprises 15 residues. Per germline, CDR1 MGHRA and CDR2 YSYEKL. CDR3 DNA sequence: TGCGCCAGCAGCCAAGAGAATCTAGCGATCGGGGAGCTGTTTTTT. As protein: CASSQENLAIGELFF.

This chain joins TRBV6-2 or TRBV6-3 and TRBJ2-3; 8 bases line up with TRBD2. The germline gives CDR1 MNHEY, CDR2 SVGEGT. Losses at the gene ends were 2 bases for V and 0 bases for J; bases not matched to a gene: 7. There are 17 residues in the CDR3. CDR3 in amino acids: CASSYVAGPFSTDTQYF. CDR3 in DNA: TGTGCCAGCAGTTACGTAGCGGGGCCTTTTAGCACAGATACGCAGTATTTT.

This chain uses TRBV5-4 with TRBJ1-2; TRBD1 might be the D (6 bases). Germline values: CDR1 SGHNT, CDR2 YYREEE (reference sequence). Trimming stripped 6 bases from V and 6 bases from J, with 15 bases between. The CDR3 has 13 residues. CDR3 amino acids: CASNSVEGDGYTF. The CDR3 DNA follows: TGTGCCAGCAACTCAGTAGAGGGGGATGGCTACACCTTC.

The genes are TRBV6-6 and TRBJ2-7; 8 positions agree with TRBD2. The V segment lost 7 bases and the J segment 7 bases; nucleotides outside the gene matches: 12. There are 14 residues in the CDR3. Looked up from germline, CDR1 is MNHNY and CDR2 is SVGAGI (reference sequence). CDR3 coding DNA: TGTGCCAGCACTACGGGGGGGCGGGCCGTAGAGCAGTACTTC. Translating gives CASTTGGRAVEQYF.

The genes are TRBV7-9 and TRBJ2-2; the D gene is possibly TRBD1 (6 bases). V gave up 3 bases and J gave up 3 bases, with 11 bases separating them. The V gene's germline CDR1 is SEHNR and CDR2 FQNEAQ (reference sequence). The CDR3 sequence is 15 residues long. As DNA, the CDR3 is TGTGCCAGCAGCTTCTTACAGGGTCACACCGGGGAGCTGTTTTTT. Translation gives CASSFLQGHTGELFF. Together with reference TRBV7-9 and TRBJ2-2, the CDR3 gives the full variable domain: DTGVSQNPRHKITKRGQNVTFRCDPISEHNRLYWYRQTLGQGPEFLTYFQNEAQLEKSRLLSDRFSAERPKGSFSTLEIQRTEQGDSAMYLCASSFLQGHTGELFFGEGSRLTVL.

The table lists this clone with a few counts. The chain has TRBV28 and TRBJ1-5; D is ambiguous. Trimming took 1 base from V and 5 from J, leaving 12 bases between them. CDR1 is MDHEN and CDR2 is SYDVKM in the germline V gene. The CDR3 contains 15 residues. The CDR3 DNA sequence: TGTGCCAGCAGTTTATCAGCCTTGACATATCAGCCCCAGCATTTT. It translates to CASSLSALTYQPQHF.

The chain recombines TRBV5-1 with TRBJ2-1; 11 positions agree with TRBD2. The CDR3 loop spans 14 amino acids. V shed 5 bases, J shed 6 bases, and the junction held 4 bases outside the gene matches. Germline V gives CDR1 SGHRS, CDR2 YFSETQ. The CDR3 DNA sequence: TGCGCCAGCAGTAATAGCGGGGGGGCCAATGAGCAGTTCTTC. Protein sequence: CASSNSGGANEQFF.

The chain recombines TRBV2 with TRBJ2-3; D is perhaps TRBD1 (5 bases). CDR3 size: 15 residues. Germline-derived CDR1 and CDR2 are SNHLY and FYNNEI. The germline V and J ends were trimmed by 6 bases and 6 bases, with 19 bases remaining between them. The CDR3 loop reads CASSSSARGRDTQYF. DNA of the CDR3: TGTGCCAGCAGCTCTTCCGCAAGGGGAAGGGATACGCAGTATTTT.

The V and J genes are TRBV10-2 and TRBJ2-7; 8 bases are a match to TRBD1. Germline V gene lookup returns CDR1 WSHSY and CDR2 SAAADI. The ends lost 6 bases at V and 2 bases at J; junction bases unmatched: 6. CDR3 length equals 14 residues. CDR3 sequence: CASRAGTGPYEQYF. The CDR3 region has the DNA TGCGCCAGCAGGGCGGGGACAGGCCCCTACGAGCAGTACTTC.

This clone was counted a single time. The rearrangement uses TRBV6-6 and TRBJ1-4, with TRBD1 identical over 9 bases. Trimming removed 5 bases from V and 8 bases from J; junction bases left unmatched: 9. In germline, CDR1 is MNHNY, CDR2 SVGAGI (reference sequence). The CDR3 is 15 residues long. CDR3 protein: CASSRSGTGREKLFF. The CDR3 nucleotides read TGTGCCAGCAGTCGTTCCGGGACAGGGAGGGAAAAACTGTTTTTT.

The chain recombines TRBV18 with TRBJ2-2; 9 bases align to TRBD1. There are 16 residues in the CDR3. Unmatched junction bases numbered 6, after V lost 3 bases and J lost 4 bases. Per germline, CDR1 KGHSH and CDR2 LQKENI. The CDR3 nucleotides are TGTGCCAGCTCACCCTTGGGACAGGGAGGCACCGGGGAGCTGTTTTTT. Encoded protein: CASSPLGQGGTGELFF.

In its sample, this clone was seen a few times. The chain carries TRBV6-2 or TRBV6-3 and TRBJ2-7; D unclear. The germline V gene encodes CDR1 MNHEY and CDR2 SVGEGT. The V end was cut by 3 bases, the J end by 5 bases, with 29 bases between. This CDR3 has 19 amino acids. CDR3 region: CASSYTRPTLRSLSDEQYF. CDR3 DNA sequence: TGTGCCAGCAGTTATACTCGACCTACCTTGAGGTCCCTATCGGACGAGCAGTACTTC.

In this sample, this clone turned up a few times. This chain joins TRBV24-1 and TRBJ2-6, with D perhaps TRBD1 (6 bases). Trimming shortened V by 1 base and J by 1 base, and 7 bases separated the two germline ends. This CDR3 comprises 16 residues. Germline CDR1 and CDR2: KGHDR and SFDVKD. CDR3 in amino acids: CATSDFTGSGANVLTF. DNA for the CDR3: TGTGCCACCAGTGATTTCACAGGGTCTGGGGCCAACGTCCTGACTTTC.

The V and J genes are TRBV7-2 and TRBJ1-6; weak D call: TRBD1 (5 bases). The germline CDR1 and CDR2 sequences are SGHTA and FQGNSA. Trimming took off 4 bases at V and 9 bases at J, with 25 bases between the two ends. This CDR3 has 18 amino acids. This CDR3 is CASSSRLGGRSDVSPLHF. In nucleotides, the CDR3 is TGTGCCAGCAGCTCCCGTTTGGGGGGGAGGTCGGACGTTTCACCCCTCCACTTT.

CDR3 amino acids: CASSYSGQSETQYF. The CDR3, as DNA: TGTGCCAGCAGTTACTCAGGACAGTCAGAGACCCAGTACTTC. This chain joins TRBV6-2 or TRBV6-3 and TRBJ2-5; maybe TRBD1 (6 bases). The ends were cut back, 0 bases at V and 4 bases at J, with 9 bases in the middle. CDR3 length equals 14 residues. Germline assignment: CDR1 MNHEY and CDR2 SVGEGT.

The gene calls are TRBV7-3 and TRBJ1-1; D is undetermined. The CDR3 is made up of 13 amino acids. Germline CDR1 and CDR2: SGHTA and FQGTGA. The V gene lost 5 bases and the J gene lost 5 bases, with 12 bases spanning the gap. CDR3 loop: CASSLERGTEAFF. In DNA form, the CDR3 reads TGTGCCAGCAGCCTCGAGCGGGGTACTGAAGCTTTCTTT. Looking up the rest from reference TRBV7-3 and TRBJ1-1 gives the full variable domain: GAGVSQTPSNKVTEKGKYVELRCDPISGHTALYWYRQSLGQGPEFLIYFQGTGAADDSGLPNDRFFAVRPEGSVSTLKIQRTERGDSAVYLCASSLERGTEAFFGQGTRLTVV.

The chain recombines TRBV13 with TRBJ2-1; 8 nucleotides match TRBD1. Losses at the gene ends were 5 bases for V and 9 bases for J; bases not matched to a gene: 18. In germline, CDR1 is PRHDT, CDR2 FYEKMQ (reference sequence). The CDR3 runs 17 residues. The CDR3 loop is CASSPRPSGQGTSEQFF. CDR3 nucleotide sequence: TGTGCCAGCAGCCCTAGACCCAGTGGACAGGGAACCTCTGAGCAGTTCTTC.

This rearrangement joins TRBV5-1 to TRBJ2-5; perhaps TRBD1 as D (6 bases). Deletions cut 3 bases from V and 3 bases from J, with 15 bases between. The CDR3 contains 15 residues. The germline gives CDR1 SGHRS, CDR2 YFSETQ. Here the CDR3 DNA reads TGCGCCAGCAGCTCGTCACAGGGCCGGAAAGAGACCCAGTACTTC. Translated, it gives CASSSSQGRKETQYF.

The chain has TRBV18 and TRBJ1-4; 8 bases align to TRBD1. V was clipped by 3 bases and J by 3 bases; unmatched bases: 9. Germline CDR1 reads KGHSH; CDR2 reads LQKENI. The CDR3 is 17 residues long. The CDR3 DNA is TGTGCCAGCTCACCCGGACAGGGTCAAAAATCTAATGAAAAACTGTTTTTT. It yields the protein CASSPGQGQKSNEKLFF.

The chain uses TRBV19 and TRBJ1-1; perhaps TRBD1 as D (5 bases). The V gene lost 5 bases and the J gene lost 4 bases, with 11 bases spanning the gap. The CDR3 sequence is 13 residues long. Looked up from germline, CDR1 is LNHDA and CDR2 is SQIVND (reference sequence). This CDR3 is CASSPREGTEAFF. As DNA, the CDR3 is TGTGCCAGTAGTCCCAGGGAGGGCACTGAAGCTTTCTTT.

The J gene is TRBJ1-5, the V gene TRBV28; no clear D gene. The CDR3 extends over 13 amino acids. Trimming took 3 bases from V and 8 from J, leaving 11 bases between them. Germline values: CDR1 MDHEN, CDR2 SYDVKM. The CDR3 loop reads CASSFSPGKPQHF. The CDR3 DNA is TGTGCCAGCAGTTTCAGTCCGGGAAAGCCCCAGCATTTT.

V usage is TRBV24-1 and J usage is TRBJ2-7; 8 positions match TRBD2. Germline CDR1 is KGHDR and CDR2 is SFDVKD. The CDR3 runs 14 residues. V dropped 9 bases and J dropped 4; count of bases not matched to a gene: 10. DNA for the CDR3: TGTGCCACCTCGGGGGGGGGTTTCAGTTACGAGCAGTACTTC. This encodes CATSGGGFSYEQYF.

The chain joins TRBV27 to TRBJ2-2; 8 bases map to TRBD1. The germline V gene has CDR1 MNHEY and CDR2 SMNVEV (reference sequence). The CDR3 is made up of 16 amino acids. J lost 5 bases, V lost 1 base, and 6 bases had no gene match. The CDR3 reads CASSLYGQGRTGELFF. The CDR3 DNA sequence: TGTGCCAGCAGTTTATATGGACAGGGAAGGACCGGGGAGCTGTTTTTT.

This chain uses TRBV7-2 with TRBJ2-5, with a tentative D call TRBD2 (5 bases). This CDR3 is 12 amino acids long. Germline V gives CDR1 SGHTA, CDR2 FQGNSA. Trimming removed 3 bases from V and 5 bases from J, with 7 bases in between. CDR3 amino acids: CASSFRGETQYF. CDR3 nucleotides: TGTGCCAGCAGCTTTCGCGGGGAGACCCAGTACTTC.

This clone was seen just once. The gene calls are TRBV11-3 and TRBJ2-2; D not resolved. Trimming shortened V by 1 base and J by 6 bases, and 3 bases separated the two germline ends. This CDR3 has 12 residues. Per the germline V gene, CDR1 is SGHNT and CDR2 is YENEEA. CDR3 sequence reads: CASSLVAGELFF. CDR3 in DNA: TGTGCCAGCAGCTTAGTCGCCGGGGAGCTGTTTTTT.

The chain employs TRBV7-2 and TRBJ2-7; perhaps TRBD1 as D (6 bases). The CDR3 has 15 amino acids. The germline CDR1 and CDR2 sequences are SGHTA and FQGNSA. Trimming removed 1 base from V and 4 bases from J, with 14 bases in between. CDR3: CASSLGPGAQYEQYF. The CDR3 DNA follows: TGTGCCAGCAGCTTAGGCCCAGGGGCCCAATACGAGCAGTACTTC.